This TCR beta chain is from a study of Graves' ophthalmopathy and Graves' hyperthyroidism. Study overall: Sampling took place at initial diagnosis, with peripheral blood obtained before any treatment. Study results and caveats: Discrimination between ophthalmopathy and stable hyperthyroidism by a 13-signature model showed more than 85% sensitivity and over 70% specificity.

This clonotype came up many times. No antigen is known for it. Scientists amplified the TCR beta CDR3 regions from RNA transcripts. RT-PCR with HTBI primers came first, then second-round multiplex PCR. TCRdb recomputed calls from the multiplex PCR reads with MiXCR, one row per CDR3 protein. The table shows fewer than 600,000 distinct CDR3 sequences, with approximately 15% occurring only once. The CDR3 totals 15 residues. Germline-derived CDR1 and CDR2 are MNHEY and SMNVEV (reference sequence). J was trimmed by 6 bases and V by 5 bases; bases with no gene match: 10. Input material: blood. V usage is TRBV27 and J usage is TRBJ1-2; 9 positions match TRBD1. This TCR was sampled from a young woman with Graves' ophthalmopathy. The CDR3 sequence: CASSVNSGTGNGYTF. The CDR3 DNA is TGTGCCAGCAGTGTGAACTCCGGGACAGGGAATGGCTACACCTTC.